The 10 T cell receptor beta chains reported below all come from one sample, sequenced in a study of blood T cell dynamics during melanoma immunotherapy. Time point reported: week 3, after first cycle of checkpoint inhibitor. The assay was immunoSEQ multiplex PCR, and TCRdb's table has in-frame clones only and misses some. The data show 11,000 or so clones, nearly 90% seen once. Sequenced here: blood, sampled from a patient treated with checkpoint blockade. These receptors all stem from a human donor with melanoma.

This clone appeared a single time. This sequence joins TRBV2 and TRBJ1-5; D might be TRBD1 (6 bases). V dropped 7 bases and J dropped 0 bases, with 19 bases sitting between them. Germline CDR1 SNHLY, CDR2 FYNNEI. The CDR3 consists of 17 residues. CDR3 coding DNA: TGTGCCAGCACCCTCCGACAGGCAACCCATAGCAATCAGCCCCAGCATTTT. This encodes CASTLRQATHSNQPQHF.

The chain uses TRBV7-6 and TRBJ1-6, with D unclear. CDR3 length equals 15 residues. Trimming left V 1 base short and J 7 bases short, with 11 bases between. Looked up from germline, CDR1 is SGHVS and CDR2 is FNYEAQ. In nucleotides, the CDR3 is TGTGCCAGCAGCTTAGACGGGCCCTTAAATTCACCCCTCCACTTT. Protein: CASSLDGPLNSPLHF.

By share of the sample, this clone is medium-sized. This chain links TRBV7-6 with TRBJ2-1; TRBD2 matches 7 bases. The CDR3 is made up of 16 amino acids. The ends lost 3 bases at V and 6 bases at J; junction bases unmatched: 11. Looked up from germline, CDR1 is SGHVS and CDR2 is FNYEAQ. The CDR3 sequence is CASSFPSGTTVNEQFF. The DNA for the CDR3 is TGTGCCAGCAGCTTCCCCTCCGGGACTACGGTCAATGAGCAGTTCTTC.

The chain links TRBV29-1 to TRBJ1-1; TRBD1 might be the D (6 bases). Trimming took off 4 bases at V and 5 bases at J, with 11 bases between the two ends. Looked up from germline, CDR1 is SQVTM and CDR2 is ANQGSEA. The CDR3 spans 12 residues. The CDR3 nucleotides read TGCAGCGTTGGAGAACAGGGAACTGAAGCTTTCTTT. It is translated as CSVGEQGTEAFF.

V is TRBV19 and J is TRBJ2-7; D is possibly TRBD2 (6 bases). The CDR3 spans 13 residues. CDR1 and CDR2 from the germline V gene are LNHDA and SQIVND (reference sequence). V was cut by 5 bases and J by 3 bases, with 11 bases left in between. The CDR3 reads CASSPGGLYEQYF. The CDR3 DNA is TGTGCCAGTAGTCCCGGGGGTCTCTACGAGCAGTACTTC.

This chain's CDR3 is CASSLALSVSWPQHF. The CDR3 DNA follows: TGTGCCAGCAGCTTAGCCCTATCAGTGTCTTGGCCCCAGCATTTT. V is TRBV7-8 and J is TRBJ1-5; D is uncertain. Trimming removed 0 bases from V and 9 bases from J, with 15 bases in between. CDR3 length: 15 amino acids. The germline gives CDR1 SGHVS, CDR2 FQNEAQ.

The rearrangement uses TRBV7-8 and TRBJ1-6; 9 nucleotides align to TRBD1. V gave up 5 bases and J gave up 5 bases; unmatched junction bases: 10. This CDR3 is 17 amino acids long. The V gene's germline CDR1 is SGHVS and CDR2 FQNEAQ. CDR3 sequence reads: CASSHTGGTGNNSPLHF. The CDR3, as DNA: TGTGCCAGCAGCCATACGGGGGGGACAGGGAATAATTCACCCCTCCACTTT.

The rearrangement joins TRBV11-3 to TRBJ1-1, with D unclear. This CDR3 contains 14 residues. CDR1 is SGHNT and CDR2 is YENEEA in the germline V gene. V was trimmed by 0 bases and J by 4 bases, leaving 9 bases between them. In DNA, the CDR3 is TGTGCCAGCAGCTTAGAGGGGTCGGGCACTGAAGCTTTCTTT. It codes for CASSLEGSGTEAFF.

Only one count was recorded for this clone. V and J are TRBV10-3 and TRBJ1-1; D may be TRBD1 (5 bases). This CDR3 has 14 residues. The V gene's germline CDR1 is ENHRY and CDR2 SYGVKD. Deletions cut 4 bases from V and 0 bases from J, with 9 bases between. Written as DNA, the CDR3 is TGTGCCATCAGTGGGGGACTGGTGAACACTGAAGCTTTCTTT. Protein product: CAISGGLVNTEAFF.

V usage is TRBV30 and J usage is TRBJ1-2; 8 positions match TRBD1. CDR1 is GTSNPN, CDR2 SVGIG, per germline (reference sequence). CDR3 length: 14 amino acids. With V trimmed by 4 bases and J by 9 bases, 13 bases remained unmatched. The CDR3 loop reads CAWTDRGRGARYTF. The CDR3 region has the DNA TGTGCCTGGACTGACAGGGGAAGAGGAGCTCGCTACACCTTC.